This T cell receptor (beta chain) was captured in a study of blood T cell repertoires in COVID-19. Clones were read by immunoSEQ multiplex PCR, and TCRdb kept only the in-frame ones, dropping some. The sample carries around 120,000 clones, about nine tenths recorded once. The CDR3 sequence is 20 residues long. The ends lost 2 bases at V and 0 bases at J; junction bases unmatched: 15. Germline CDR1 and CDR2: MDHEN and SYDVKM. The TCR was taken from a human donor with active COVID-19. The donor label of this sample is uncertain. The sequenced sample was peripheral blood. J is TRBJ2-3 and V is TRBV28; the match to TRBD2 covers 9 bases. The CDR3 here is CASSLHDVGRGGLSTDTQYF. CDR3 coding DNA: TGTGCCAGCAGTTTACACGACGTGGGGCGGGGGGGCCTCAGCACAGATACGCAGTATTTT.